This TCR beta chain was recovered during a study of cytomegalovirus exposure and HLA in healthy donors. In regard to this clone: Its antigen remains unidentified.

Primers included in the PCR were 60 Vbeta and 13 Jbeta primers. Profiling relied on immunoSEQ multiplex PCR, and the TCRdb table lists in-frame clones only, not all of them. The table shows about 160,000 clones, with around 69% occurring only once. The CDR3 is 13 residues long. Looked up from germline, CDR1 is MNHNY and CDR2 is SVGAGI (reference sequence). The V segment lost 5 bases and the J segment 6 bases; nucleotides outside the gene matches: 6. Whole-study findings and limits: Reports state that TCR beta sequences accurately predicted most subjects' HLA-A and HLA-B alleles.

The origin of this receptor is a woman in her 30s in good health and CMV-seronegative. V and J are TRBV6-6 and TRBJ1-2; 7 nucleotides line up with TRBD1. The sequenced sample was PBMCs. Here the CDR3 DNA reads TGTGCCAGCAGTGAGGGACAGACTAATGGCTACACCTTC. Protein: CASSEGQTNGYTF.